A selection of T cell receptor beta chains follows, all from one sample in a study of shared clonotypes between healthy human individuals. Sequencing used immunoSEQ multiplex PCR; TCRdb keeps in-frame clones, though not all of them. The repertoire includes about 2.4 million clones, roughly 93% of them detected once, and roughly 0.36% sits in the top ten. The sample consisted of naive CD4+ T cells from PBMCs. These receptors were collected from a man between 18 and 35 years old in good health. Some clones in this sample may be carry-over from other donors' samples. Both conserved end residues are part of each CDR3. A D gene is named only where the DNA matches it firmly.

cdr3_aa	d_call	j_call	v_call
CASSLISGTIGEQFF	-	TRBJ2-1	TRBV5-6
CASSFGQGGPGELFF	-	TRBJ2-2	TRBV11-3
CSVEGSQGSTDTQYF	-	TRBJ2-3	TRBV29-1
CASSLADPTNEKLFF	-	TRBJ1-4	TRBV5-1
CASSVASGTYNEQFF	-	TRBJ2-1	TRBV9
CASSARLGSPTYEQYF	-	-	TRBV5-1
CASSSFQGGGYTF	TRBD1	TRBJ1-2	TRBV28
CASSTVRGYVMNTEAFF	TRBD1	TRBJ1-1	TRBV19
CASSLDAGPYNEQFF	-	TRBJ2-1	TRBV5-4
CSVPAREETHGYTF	-	TRBJ1-2	TRBV29-1
CASSYDGARVDIQYF	-	TRBJ2-4	TRBV4-1
CASSVDPNSYNEQFF	-	TRBJ2-1	TRBV9
CASSPMLAGDGEQFF	TRBD2	TRBJ2-1	TRBV11-3
CASTRGASSSYNEQFF	-	TRBJ2-1	TRBV11-2
CASRSPATNYGYTF	-	TRBJ1-2	TRBV4-1
CSVGGGGARSYNEQFF	-	TRBJ2-1	TRBV29-1
CASSLSGGRLAKNIQYF	TRBD2	TRBJ2-4	TRBV28
CASSPARFGAFTDTQYF	-	TRBJ2-3	TRBV7-8
CASSRLDQPQHF	-	TRBJ1-5	TRBV19